The 24 T cell receptor beta chains below come from one sample, sequenced in a study of blood T cells in healthy people across ages (dated by TCRdb to the mid-2010s). Libraries were prepared through 5' RACE. The reads were generated on an Illumina HiSeq 2500. A second about 7 to 11 cycle PCR used a sample-barcoded 5' primer and a J-beta primer mix. TCRdb itself trimmed the public reads at Q25 with fastp, ran MiXCR and retained productive beta chains. Here each entry gathers all rows of one CDR3 protein and keeps the most common genes and DNA. This sample lists about 620,000 distinct CDR3 sequences; over 40% were detected once. Jointly, the top ten make up 13% of the sample. Sequenced: blood. The receptors here all came from a woman of 80 years or more in good health.

This clonotype showed up just a few times. This may arise from a read error, as a much more abundant clone is one base away. The V call is TRBV7-2, the J call TRBJ2-5; TRBD2 matches at 8 bases. The germline V gene encodes CDR1 SGHTA and CDR2 FQGNSA. CDR3 size: 15 residues. Unmatched junction bases numbered 7, after V lost 5 bases and J lost 2 bases. The CDR3 here is CASSPSCGGQETQYF. In DNA form, the CDR3 reads TGTGCCAGCAGCCCCTCGTGCGGGGGGCAAGAGACCCAGTACTTC.

In DNA form, the CDR3 reads TGTGCCAGCAGTTTATCACAGCCTAGCACAGATACGCAGTATTTT. Translated: CASSLSQPSTDTQYF. The gene calls are TRBV28 and TRBJ2-3; D is ambiguous. The germline V and J ends were trimmed by 1 base and 0 bases, with 8 bases remaining between them. This CDR3 region has 15 residues. From germline, CDR1 is MDHEN and CDR2 SYDVKM.

This clonotype appeared once. V gene TRBV11-2 combines with J gene TRBJ2-2, with a possible D match to TRBD2 (6 bases). This CDR3 spans 16 amino acids. CDR1 and CDR2 from the germline V gene are SGHAT and FQNNGV. V was trimmed by 5 bases and J by 2 bases, leaving 15 bases between them. Written as DNA, the CDR3 is TGTGCCAGCAGCGGCGCCGCGGGACCTAACACCGGGGAGCTGTTTTTT. It specifies CASSGAAGPNTGELFF.

J is TRBJ1-4 and V is TRBV30; perhaps TRBD1 as D (5 bases). The CDR3 runs to 15 residues. Germline lookup yields CDR1 GTSNPN and CDR2 SVGIG (reference sequence). Trimming left V 0 bases short and J 8 bases short, with 16 bases between. The CDR3 loop reads CAWSVPRTSREKLFF. CDR3 bases: TGTGCCTGGAGTGTACCAAGGACATCGAGGGAAAAACTGTTTTTT.

This clonotype occurred a few times. The chain combines TRBV9 with TRBJ2-5, with no clear D. Trimming cost V 2 bases and J 3 bases, with 14 bases left between them. Per germline, CDR1 SGDLS and CDR2 YYNGEE. The CDR3 covers 15 residues. The CDR3 bases are TGTGCCAGCAGCGTGGCGCCTCGGACGGAAGAGACCCAGTACTTC. It is translated as CASSVAPRTEETQYF.

This clonotype was picked up a small number of times. This rearrangement joins TRBV19 to TRBJ2-7; D remains unclear. The CDR3 is 15 residues long. Looked up from germline, CDR1 is LNHDA and CDR2 is SQIVND (reference sequence). Trimming stripped 4 bases from V and 0 bases from J, with 13 bases between. CDR3: CASSNGRTRSYEQYF. The CDR3 DNA reads TGTGCCAGTAGTAACGGGCGGACCCGCTCCTACGAGCAGTACTTC. The full variable domain, its missing parts supplied by reference TRBV19 and TRBJ2-7, is DGGITQSPKYLFRKEGQNVTLSCEQNLNHDAMYWYRQDPGQGLRLIYYSQIVNDFQKGDIAEGYSVSREKKESFPLTVTSAQKNPTAFYLCASSNGRTRSYEQYFGPGTRLTVT.

As concerns this clonotype: This may be a read error, as it is one base from a much larger clone. J is TRBJ1-2 and V is TRBV18, with D perhaps matching TRBD1 (5 bases). Trimming pared 3 bases from V and 10 bases from J, leaving 21 bases between. This CDR3 is 15 amino acids long. The V gene's germline CDR1 is KGHSH and CDR2 LQKENI. The CDR3 DNA is TGTGCCAGCTCACCTCAGGGTCCACAACCTGATGACTACACCTTC. Its protein product is CASSPQGPQPDDYTF. The full variable domain, completed using reference TRBV18 and TRBJ1-2, is NAGVMQNPRHLVRRRGQEARLRCSPMKGHSHVYWYRQLPEEGLKFMVYLQKENIIDESGMPKERFSAEFPKEGPSILRIQQVVRGDSAAYFCASSPQGPQPDDYTFGSGTRLTVV.

Regarding this clonotype: This may be a read error, as it is one base from a much larger clone. The chain carries TRBV12-3 or TRBV12-4 and TRBJ2-7; D gene ambiguous. Matching the DNA end better, TRBJ2-5 makes the J call doubtful. The CDR3 spans 13 residues. Written as DNA, the CDR3 is TGTGCCAGCCGGGCCCTTGTGTCGGAGACCCAGTACTTC. Protein sequence: CASRALVSETQYF.

This clonotype occurred a few times. The chain uses TRBV20-1 and TRBJ1-4; D not resolved. This CDR3 has 12 residues. Germline CDR1 is DFQATT and CDR2 is SNEGSKA (reference sequence). V dropped 0 bases and J dropped 8 bases, with 7 bases sitting between them. The CDR3 reads CSARDAGEKLFF. In DNA, the CDR3 is TGCAGTGCTAGAGACGCGGGAGAAAAACTGTTTTTT.

A few counts support this clonotype. CDR3: CSAREEQVLNEKLFF. Written as DNA, the CDR3 is TGCAGTGCTAGAGAGGAACAGGTGCTTAATGAAAAACTGTTTTTT. This chain links TRBV20-1 with TRBJ1-4; tentatively, D is TRBD1 (5 bases). Germline CDR1 reads DFQATT; CDR2 reads SNEGSKA (reference sequence). The CDR3 is made up of 15 amino acids. V was shortened by 0 bases and J by 4 bases, with 12 bases between the two germline ends.

The chain uses TRBV5-1 and TRBJ2-1, with 11 bases that match TRBD1. V shed 5 bases, J shed 1 base, and the junction held 11 bases outside the gene matches. Germline CDR1 and CDR2: SGHRS and YFSETQ. This CDR3 is built from 18 residues. The DNA of the CDR3 is TGCGCCAGCAGTGGGGAGGACAGGGGGCTTGAATCCTACAATGAGCAGTTCTTC. Residues: CASSGEDRGLESYNEQFF. The variable domain in full, with the rest retrieved from reference TRBV5-1 and TRBJ2-1, is KAGVTQTPRYLIKTRGQQVTLSCSPISGHRSVSWYQQTPGQGLQFLFEYFSETQRNKGNFPGRFSGRQFSNSRSEMNVSTLELGDSALYLCASSGEDRGLESYNEQFFGPGTRLTVL.

V and J are TRBV7-8 and TRBJ2-5; 7 nucleotides agree with TRBD2. This CDR3 is built from 13 residues. V lost 5 bases and J lost 5; bases outside the gene matches: 5. In germline, CDR1 is SGHVS, CDR2 FQNEAQ. CDR3 in DNA: TGTGCCAGCAGCACGACTAGCCCCGAGACCCAGTACTTC. This sequence encodes CASSTTSPETQYF.

This clonotype appeared a few times. This may come from a read error, since a much larger clone is one base off. The CDR3 DNA follows: TGTGCCAGCAGGTTACTTCAGGGGGAGACCCAGTACTTC. It specifies CASRLLQGETQYF. The V call is TRBV28, the J call TRBJ2-5; possibly TRBD1 for D (6 bases). The CDR3 contains 13 residues. Trimming removed 6 bases from V and 5 bases from J, with 13 bases in between. Germline loops: CDR1 MDHEN, CDR2 SYDVKM.

This clonotype was counted only a few times. The DNA of the CDR3 is TGTGCCAGCACCCCTCAAGGGGGCTGGAGGCAGCCCCAGCATTTT. It is translated as CASTPQGGWRQPQHF. This chain links TRBV28 with TRBJ1-5; 7 nucleotides match TRBD1. The CDR3 totals 15 residues. Trimming cost V 7 bases and J 7 bases; bases outside gene matches: 13. The germline CDR1 and CDR2 sequences are MDHEN and SYDVKM.

A word on this clonotype: A read error is possible here, since a much larger clone lies one base away. CDR3 region: CASSLRGQNADTQYF. The CDR3 region has the DNA TGCGCCAGCAGCTTGAGGGGACAGAACGCAGATACGCAGTATTTT. The gene calls are TRBV5-1 and TRBJ2-3, with TRBD1 matching over 7 bases. The CDR3 spans 15 residues. Per germline, CDR1 SGHRS and CDR2 YFSETQ. V was pared by 1 base and J by 4 bases, with 6 bases of the junction left unmatched.

This clonotype was recorded at least ten times. The rearrangement uses TRBV27 and TRBJ2-7, with TRBD2 matching 11 bases. This CDR3 is built from 15 residues. The junction had 6 bases not matched to a gene; V was cut back by 5 bases and J by 3 bases. The germline gives CDR1 MNHEY, CDR2 SMNVEV (reference sequence). For the CDR3, the DNA is TGTGCCAGCAGTACCACTAGCGGGAGTTTCTACGAGCAGTACTTC. It encodes CASSTTSGSFYEQYF.

This clonotype was observed once. A much larger clone lies one base from this, so it may be a read error. The J gene is TRBJ2-3, the V gene TRBV27; 7 bases map to TRBD1. The CDR3 is 14 amino acids. Per the germline V gene, CDR1 is MNHEY and CDR2 is SMNVEV (reference sequence). DNA of the CDR3: TGTGCCTGCAGTTTATCGGTACAGGGGGATACGCAGTATTTT. Its translation is CACSLSVQGDTQYF.

The chain couples TRBV20-1 to TRBJ2-3; the match to TRBD2 covers 10 bases. The germline V gene encodes CDR1 DFQATT and CDR2 SNEGSKA (reference sequence). The V segment lost 6 bases and the J segment 5 bases; nucleotides outside the gene matches: 11. This CDR3 contains 15 residues. The CDR3 DNA sequence: TGCAGTGCCCGCAGCGGGAGGGCCTCCCAAGATACGCAGTATTTT. Translated, it gives CSARSGRASQDTQYF.

The CDR3 sequence: CASSREGTLDGYTF. The CDR3 coding sequence is TGCGCCAGCAGCCGAGAAGGGACATTGGATGGCTACACCTTC. This sequence joins TRBV4-1 and TRBJ1-2; D perhaps matches TRBD1 (6 bases). Germline loops: CDR1 MGHRA, CDR2 YSYEKL. The CDR3 has 14 amino acids. V was clipped by 4 bases and J by 6 bases, with 15 bases between them.

The rearrangement uses TRBV5-1 and TRBJ2-5; the D is unclear. CDR3 length: 14 amino acids. Trimming removed 2 bases at V and 1 base at J, with 9 bases between. CDR1 is SGHRS and CDR2 is YFSETQ in the germline V gene. DNA for the CDR3: TGCGCCAGCAGCTTATCACTAATCCAAGAGACCCAGTACTTC. Translating gives CASSLSLIQETQYF.

The rearrangement joins TRBV6-2 or TRBV6-3 to TRBJ2-1; D gene ambiguous. V dropped 8 bases and J dropped 9 bases, with 20 bases sitting between them. This CDR3 is built from 14 residues. Germline values: CDR1 MNHEY, CDR2 SVGEGT. The CDR3 region is CASGNGLGPSEQFF. In nucleotides, the CDR3 is TGTGCCAGCGGAAATGGGTTAGGGCCGTCTGAGCAGTTCTTC.

The table lists this clonotype with a count of one. V is TRBV7-2 and J is TRBJ2-3; the D gene is possibly TRBD1 (5 bases). This CDR3 is 15 amino acids long. CDR1 SGHTA and CDR2 FQGNSA come from the germline V gene. Trimming removed 4 bases from V and 2 bases from J, with 13 bases in between. The CDR3 sequence: CASSSRGAVTDTQYF. The CDR3 DNA reads as TGTGCCAGCAGCTCCCGTGGGGCCGTCACAGATACGCAGTATTTT.

This clonotype showed up many times. The chain couples TRBV29-1 to TRBJ2-1; D is unresolved. This CDR3 has 16 amino acids. The ends were cut back, 1 base at V and 0 bases at J, with 13 bases in the middle. Germline loops: CDR1 SQVTM, CDR2 ANQGSEA. The CDR3 coding sequence is TGCAGCGTTGAAGTTTACCAACTAAGCTCCTACAATGAGCAGTTCTTC. Its protein is CSVEVYQLSSYNEQFF.

This clonotype showed up just a few times. CDR3 residues: CASSPTSGPYNEQYF. DNA of the CDR3: TGTGCCAGCAGCCCCACTAGCGGCCCCTACAATGAGCAGTACTTC. The chain uses TRBV12-3 or TRBV12-4 and TRBJ2-1, with 8 bases matching TRBD2. The DNA end is a closer match to TRBJ2-7, so the J assignment may be wrong. The CDR3 totals 15 residues.